This T cell receptor (beta chain) was retrieved from a study of blood T cell repertoires in COVID-19. Study context: Collection of acute and convalescent COVID-19 samples took place in the United States, Italy and Spain. Nucleic acid was either cDNA or gDNA, and it came from T cells, B-cell-depleted T cells, or PBMCs.

Germline assignment: CDR1 MNHEY and CDR2 SVGEGT. This CDR3 region has 15 residues. V lost 5 bases and J lost 7; bases outside the gene matches: 9. The Seattle site enrolled patients during active infection and followed them longitudinally. This clone was counted only a few times. The authors' processing: Quantification of nucleated cells was approximated via reference gene primer amplification. This table comes from immunoSEQ multiplex PCR, and its TCRdb copy is limited to in-frame clones, with some not included. D and trimming come from the DNA, and the V and J calls and clone size come from that table. This sample has tens of thousands of clones; around 92% occur once, and the top ten carry 2.5% to 3.5%.

This clonotype was obtained from a man aged 45-65 years with COVID-19, enrolled during active disease. The rearrangement links TRBV6-2 or TRBV6-3 to TRBJ1-5, with 9 bases matching TRBD1. The specimen sequenced was peripheral blood. The CDR3 region has the DNA TGTGCCAGCAGTGTAACAGGGGGCGCACGGCAGCCCCAGCATTTT. As protein: CASSVTGGARQPQHF.